This TCR beta chain was obtained from a study of blood T cell repertoires in COVID-19. Study information: Acute-phase and convalescent COVID-19 samples originated in the United States, Italy and Spain. T cells, B-cell-depleted T cells, or PBMCs supplied cDNA or gDNA.

Original methodology: Amplifying reference gene primers gave estimates of nucleated cell counts. Only in-frame clones appear in the TCRdb table, and some are missing; sequencing was by immunoSEQ multiplex PCR. That table supplies the V and J calls and clone size; D and trimming were determined from the DNA. In the table there are about 99,000 clones, more than 80% of which are singletons. The CDR3 is 12 residues long. Trimming cost V 8 bases and J 3 bases, with 11 bases left between them. This TCR was sampled from a man between 60 and 75 years old with acute or convalescent COVID-19. Sample: peripheral blood. The chain carries TRBV12-3 or TRBV12-4 and TRBJ2-7; the D is unclear. The CDR3 DNA follows: TGTGCCAGCTGCGCTAGTATCTACGAGCAGTACTTC. Translating it yields CASCASIYEQYF.